This TCR beta chain was identified in a study of T cells after yellow fever vaccination. Whole-study findings and limits: Researchers report a weaker secondary response that nonetheless peaked faster, day 5 versus 15.

From germline, CDR1 is SGHDN and CDR2 FVKESK. Between the trimmed V and J ends, which lost 4 bases and 3 bases, there was a span of 7 bases. The CDR3 has 12 residues. A single record per CDR3 protein comes from TCRdb applying MiXCR to the 5' RACE reads. Here the sample spans 150,000 to 200,000 distinct CDR3 sequences, approximately 6.2% being singletons. On this clonotype itself: Its antigen is as yet unknown.

The source of this sequence is a man aged 18 to 29 who received the YFV17D yellow fever vaccine. This chain uses TRBV14 with TRBJ2-7; D not resolved. The sample consisted of CD4+ T cells sorted from PBMCs, taken on the day of the first yellow fever vaccination. DNA for the CDR3: TGTGCCAGCAGCCCTACTCACTACGAGCAGTACTTC. Its translation is CASSPTHYEQYF.